Reported below is one T cell receptor (beta chain). What this receptor recognizes is not known. The sample holds no much larger clone one base away, and base qualities are not on file. The collaborating institutions used their own protocols to collect whole blood in K2EDTA tubes. Collaborator samples were shipped for TCRbeta analysis as frozen whole blood, isolated PBMCs, or DNA extracted from either sample type. The immunoSEQ Assay, a bias-controlled multiplex PCR, was used to amplify TCRbeta CDR3 regions from genomic DNA. Concerning the study's data processing: The number of nucleated cells in each sample was estimated by amplification of reference gene primers within the assay. Sequence reads were collapsed and filtered to measure the absolute abundance of every unique TCRbeta CDR3 rearrangement. For each sample, productive Simpson clonality was calculated by taking the square root of Simpson's diversity index across productive rearrangements. The table was pulled from immuneACCESS by TCRdb, which kept in-frame rearrangements only. Such tables lose some clones; where checked, under half of the loss comes from unresolved V genes, and the rest has no known cause. D and trimming were read from the DNA, whereas the V and J calls and clone size are those reported in that table. This sample holds a few hundred thousand clones; 80% to 85% were observed only once. Together, the top ten hold less than 20% of the sample.

The sample comes from a study of blood T cell repertoires in COVID-19 (dated by TCRdb to 2019 to 2021). Notes on the research overall: The collaborator samples originated in the United States, Italy and Spain and spanned the acute and convalescent phases of COVID-19. The material from the prospective study consisted of cDNA or gDNA derived from T cells, B-cell-depleted T cells, or PBMCs. Subjects who had been exposed to COVID-19, were actively infected with it, or had recovered from it provided the deeply sampled blood TCRbeta repertoires that made up the dataset. The repertoires were released in a freely available public database intended as a resource for research on the immune response to SARS-CoV-2. The samples were drawn from two sources: the first 160 participants of the ongoing ImmuneRACE study, and 950 to 1,500 subjects contributed by 6 global collaborators. Nearly every sample came with metadata listing a de-identified subject ID, COVID-19 status, age in years and sex. HLA class I and class II types, where available, came from metadata supplied by the sample provider rather than from assay-based typing. What the research found in general, with its limitations: Clinical and demographic metadata were provided uncurated, with the amount varying by source and participant.

V drops 0 bases and J drops 9 bases, leaving 15 bases in between. The CDR3 runs 15 amino acids, cysteine and phenylalanine included. The retained sequence is limited to the CDR3, 45 bases, with the frame set at the first base. CDR1 and CDR2 are drawn from the germline V gene: MNHEY, SVGAGI. The clonotype originates from a man aged 25-45 years with active or convalescent COVID-19. The chain joins TRBV6-5 to TRBJ2-1, with TRBD1 perhaps the D gene, on 6 matching bases. The sequenced sample was peripheral blood. The CDR3 corresponds to CASSYSQSTGFEQFF. The bases are TGTGCCAGCAGTTACTCCCAGTCTACAGGGTTTGAGCAGTTCTTC.